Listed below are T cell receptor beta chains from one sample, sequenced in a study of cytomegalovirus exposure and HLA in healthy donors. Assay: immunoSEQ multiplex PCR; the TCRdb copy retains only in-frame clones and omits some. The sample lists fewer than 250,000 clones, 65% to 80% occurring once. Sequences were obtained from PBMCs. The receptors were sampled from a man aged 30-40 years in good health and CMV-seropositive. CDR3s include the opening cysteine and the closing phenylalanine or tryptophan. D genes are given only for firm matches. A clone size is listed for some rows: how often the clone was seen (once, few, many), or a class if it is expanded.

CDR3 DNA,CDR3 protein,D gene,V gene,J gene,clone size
TGTGCCAGCAGGTGGACAGACAGCTATGGCTACACCTTC,CASRWTDSYGYTF,-,TRBV28,TRBJ1-2,-
TGCGCCAGCAGCCAAGGTTCAGATGAGCAGTTCTTC,CASSQGSDEQFF,-,TRBV4-3,TRBJ2-1,-
TGCAGCGTTGTCGACAGGGGGAATTCACCCCTCCACTTT,CSVVDRGNSPLHF,TRBD1,TRBV29-1,TRBJ1-6,-
TGCAGCGCCAGGGTTTCGTGGAATGAGCAGTTCTTC,CSARVSWNEQFF,-,TRBV29-1,TRBJ2-1,-
TGTGCCAGTAGTATAGCGGGTGGGTTTCAGCCCCAGCATTTT,CASSIAGGFQPQHF,-,TRBV19,TRBJ1-5,-
TGTGCCAGCAGCCCACAGGACGGACGCAATCAGCCCCAGCATTTT,CASSPQDGRNQPQHF,-,TRBV7-2,TRBJ1-5,-
TGTGCCAGTAGTATTCAGGCCAGGGGACGGGAGACCCAGTACTTC,CASSIQARGRETQYF,-,TRBV19,TRBJ2-5,-
TGCAGCCTGAGGGACAGGGCAATGGGGGCAGCGGGTGCCGTGAGGAATACGCAGTATTTT,CSLRDRAMGAAGAVRNTQYF,TRBD1,TRBV29-1,TRBJ2-3,-
TGTGCCAGCAGCAGCCTTAGCGGGAGAGGGGGACTAGCCAAAAACATTCAGTACTTC,CASSSLSGRGGLAKNIQYF,TRBD2,TRBV7-9,TRBJ2-4,-
TGTGCCAGCAGAGGGGGAGCGTCACCCCTCCACTTT,CASRGGASPLHF,-,TRBV6-5,TRBJ1-6,once
TGTGCCAGCAGAATAGCGGGACCTCGCGATGAGCAGTTCTTC,CASRIAGPRDEQFF,TRBD2,TRBV28,TRBJ2-1,-
TGTGCCAGCAGCTTACAGAGCGGGAGGGCCACCGGGGAGCTGTTTTTT,CASSLQSGRATGELFF,TRBD2,TRBV7-3,TRBJ2-2,-
TGTGCCAGCAGCGTAGCTGGGACTAGCGGAGCCTACGAGCAGTACTTC,CASSVAGTSGAYEQYF,TRBD2,TRBV9,TRBJ2-7,few
TGTGCCTGGAGTCCGGGCGGGAATTCACCCCTCCACTTT,CAWSPGGNSPLHF,-,TRBV30,TRBJ1-6,few
TGTGCCAGCAGGAAGGGGAGGCACTACAATGAGCAGTTCTTC,CASRKGRHYNEQFF,-,TRBV6-6,TRBJ2-1,-
TGTGCCTGGAGCCTTGGGACAAACCCCTGGGAGCTGTTTTTT,CAWSLGTNPWELFF,-,TRBV30,TRBJ2-2,-
TGTGCCAGCAGCTCGGAGACCCGCTACGAGCAGTACTTC,CASSSETRYEQYF,-,TRBV5-4,TRBJ2-7,-
TGTGCCAGCAGCTTATTGATCTGGCGGGAGTGGGAGACCCAGTACTTC,CASSLLIWREWETQYF,TRBD2,TRBV7-8,TRBJ2-5,-
TGTGCCTGGAGTCCCCCGGACAGGAGGTGGGATGAGCAGTTCTTC,CAWSPPDRRWDEQFF,TRBD1,TRBV30,TRBJ2-1,-
TGTGCCAGCAGCCCCGGGGGGCGGGGGACGTCCTATACGCAGTATTTT,CASSPGGRGTSYTQYF,-,TRBV7-2,TRBJ2-3,-
TGTGCCAGCAAAACCGGGACAGGGTCCCACGAGCAGTACTTC,CASKTGTGSHEQYF,TRBD1,TRBV2,TRBJ2-7,-
TGTGCCAGCAGTGAATCAGGTCCTAACTATGGCTACACCTTC,CASSESGPNYGYTF,-,TRBV25-1,TRBJ1-2,-
TGTGCCTGGGTGGACACCCATGGGGATCAGCCCCAGCATTTT,CAWVDTHGDQPQHF,-,TRBV30,TRBJ1-5,-
TGCGCCAGCAGCCAGGCTGTTGGGGGCTGGGAGCAGTACTTC,CASSQAVGGWEQYF,-,TRBV4-3,TRBJ2-7,few
TGTGCCAGCAGTCGGACAGGTAATCAGCCCCAGCATTTT,CASSRTGNQPQHF,TRBD1,TRBV6-5,TRBJ1-5,-
TGTGCCAGCAGTGTAGCGGGAGGGCCCTACAATGAGCAGTTCTTC,CASSVAGGPYNEQFF,TRBD2,TRBV28,TRBJ2-1,few
TGTGCCAGCAGCTCCCCGGGACAGGGAACACCCCTCCACTTT,CASSSPGQGTPLHF,TRBD1,TRBV7-9,TRBJ1-6,-
TGCAGCGTTGATGGGGGGGCAGATGAGCAGTTCTTC,CSVDGGADEQFF,-,TRBV29-1,TRBJ2-1,-
TGCACCAGCAGCCAGACCCGGGACAGGGAGTTGCCAGATACGCAGTATTTT,CTSSQTRDRELPDTQYF,-,TRBV1,TRBJ2-3,few
TGTGCCAGCAGTGGGGACTACACAGATACGCAGTATTTT,CASSGDYTDTQYF,TRBD2,TRBV25-1,TRBJ2-3,-
TGCGCCGGCAGCGCCGCCGGGACAGGGTACGGCTACACCTTC,CAGSAAGTGYGYTF,TRBD1,TRBV5-1,TRBJ1-2,-
TGTGCCAGCAGCGCAACAGGGCGACAAAGCACAGATACGCAGTATTTT,CASSATGRQSTDTQYF,-,TRBV9,TRBJ2-3,-
TGTGCCAGCTCTAGGACAGTCCAGTACGAGCAGTACTTC,CASSRTVQYEQYF,-,TRBV18,TRBJ2-7,-
TGTGCCAGCACGATACAGTCCAGAGAGACCCAGTACTTC,CASTIQSRETQYF,-,TRBV7-2,TRBJ2-5,few
TGTGCCAGCAGCCAGGACCTCGGGACAGGGATTGAGCAGTTCTTC,CASSQDLGTGIEQFF,TRBD1,TRBV7-8,TRBJ2-1,-
TGCGCCAGCAGCTTGGGACAGGGGGGTGAAGCTTTCTTT,CASSLGQGGEAFF,TRBD1,TRBV5-1,TRBJ1-1,-
TGTGCTAGTGGTTACCCGGGACTAGCAGTCTACGAGCAGTACTTC,CASGYPGLAVYEQYF,TRBD2,TRBV12-5,TRBJ2-7,few
TGTGCCAGCAGGGCAGGGGGCGGGACCGGGGAGCTGTTTTTT,CASRAGGGTGELFF,TRBD1,TRBV6-5,TRBJ2-2,-
TGCAGCGTTGAAGGGCGGGGGAACCCCCGCGAGCAGTACTTC,CSVEGRGNPREQYF,TRBD2,TRBV29-1,TRBJ2-7,-
TGCGCCAGCAGAGCCACAGGGACCTCTGGAAACACCATATATTTT,CASRATGTSGNTIYF,-,TRBV5-1,TRBJ1-3,many
TGCGCCAGCAGCTTGGTGGGCCCGGGAAACACTGAAGCTTTCTTT,CASSLVGPGNTEAFF,-,TRBV5-1,TRBJ1-1,few
TGTGCCAGCAGCTTATCACAGCTACGCGCTGAAGCTTTCTTT,CASSLSQLRAEAFF,-,TRBV7-2,TRBJ1-1,-
TGTGCCAGCACCCCTCCGCGGGGTGCCCACGAGCAGTACTTC,CASTPPRGAHEQYF,-,TRBV28,TRBJ2-7,-
TGCAGCGTCCAAATAGGGGAGAACACTGAAGCTTTCTTT,CSVQIGENTEAFF,-,TRBV29-1,TRBJ1-1,-
TGTGCCAGCAGCCCGACAGGGGGGCAGACCGGGGAGCTGTTTTTT,CASSPTGGQTGELFF,TRBD1,TRBV5-4,TRBJ2-2,-
TGTGCCAGCAGCCAGGACAGGGCCGCGACTTTCTTT,CASSQDRAATFF,TRBD1,TRBV5-4,TRBJ1-1,-
TGTGCCATCAGTGACCCCCATAGGAACACCGGGGAGCTGTTTTTT,CAISDPHRNTGELFF,-,TRBV10-3,TRBJ2-2,once
TGTGCCAGCAGTGAACCAGGGGGGATTCCTAACTATGGCTACACCTTC,CASSEPGGIPNYGYTF,TRBD1,TRBV6-1,TRBJ1-2,-
TGTGCCAGCATCAGAGGATACCAAGAGACCCAGTACTTC,CASIRGYQETQYF,-,TRBV2,TRBJ2-5,-
TGTGCCAGCAGCGGGAGGCAGGGGGCGGGCGAGCAGTACTTC,CASSGRQGAGEQYF,TRBD1,TRBV5-4,TRBJ2-7,few
TGTGCCAGCAGCCAGACTAGCGCCCCCTACAATGAGCAGTTCTTC,CASSQTSAPYNEQFF,TRBD2,TRBV6-5,TRBJ2-1,-
TGTGCCAGCAGCTTAAGTTACAACGATGAGCAGTTCTTC,CASSLSYNDEQFF,-,TRBV5-4,TRBJ2-1,-
TGCGCCAGCAGCTTGAATGTGCAGGTTATTGGAAACACCATATATTTT,CASSLNVQVIGNTIYF,-,TRBV5-1,TRBJ1-3,-
TGTGCCAGCAGCCCGGCGGACAGCACCGGGGAGCTGTTTTTT,CASSPADSTGELFF,-,TRBV7-6,TRBJ2-2,-
TGCAGCGTTGCTCGGACTCTCTCTGGGGCCAACGTCCTGACTTTC,CSVARTLSGANVLTF,-,TRBV29-1,TRBJ2-6,-
TGTGCCAGCAGTACGGGACAGTTCGAGAATCAGCCCCAGCATTTT,CASSTGQFENQPQHF,TRBD1,TRBV6-6,TRBJ1-5,-
TGCAGCGTTGGAGATTCGTATCAGCCCCAGCATTTT,CSVGDSYQPQHF,-,TRBV29-1,TRBJ1-5,few